Below, 10 T cell receptor beta chains from the same sample are listed, as sequenced in a study of PD-1 blockade in classical Hodgkin lymphoma. TCRdb's table, derived via immunoSEQ multiplex PCR, lists solely in-frame clones and lacks some. In the table there are tens of thousands of clones, 94% of which are singletons. Documented time point: newly diagnosed, previously untreated cHL patient sample. The material sequenced was peripheral blood mononuclear cells (PBMCs). The origin of the receptors is a human donor with classical Hodgkin lymphoma.

The chain uses TRBV5-4 and TRBJ2-3; D uncertain. This CDR3 has 14 amino acids. From germline, CDR1 is SGHNT and CDR2 YYREEE (reference sequence). Trimming left V 0 bases short and J 3 bases short, with 8 bases between. The CDR3 DNA is TGTGCCAGCAGCTTGGGGGTCCGAACAGATACGCAGTATTTT. Its translation is CASSLGVRTDTQYF. Complete variable domain (other parts from reference TRBV5-4 and TRBJ2-3): ETGVTQSPTHLIKTRGQQVTLRCSSQSGHNTVSWYQQALGQGPQFIFQYYREEENGRGNFPPRFSGLQFPNYSSELNVNALELDDSALYLCASSLGVRTDTQYFGPGTRLTVL.

This chain joins TRBV19 and TRBJ2-7, with D perhaps matching TRBD1 (6 bases). V was trimmed by 7 bases and J by 4 bases, leaving 17 bases between them. CDR1 LNHDA and CDR2 SQIVND come from the germline V gene (reference sequence). The CDR3 has 14 residues. The DNA for the CDR3 is TGTGCCAGTACCCCTACAGGGTTGCCTTACGAGCAGTACTTC. Protein: CASTPTGLPYEQYF.

The rearrangement joins TRBV13 to TRBJ2-7; D is undetermined. Germline V gene lookup returns CDR1 PRHDT and CDR2 FYEKMQ (reference sequence). V was shortened by 0 bases and J by 1 base, with 7 bases between the two germline ends. The CDR3 has 14 residues. The CDR3 DNA sequence: TGTGCCAGCAGCTTAGGCGAAGGGTCCTACGAGCAGTACTTC. This sequence encodes CASSLGEGSYEQYF.

This chain connects TRBV6-5 to TRBJ1-6; 8 bases agree with TRBD1. After removal of 8 bases from V and 7 bases from J, the junction contained 7 bases not matched to a gene. The CDR3 consists of 14 residues. Germline V gives CDR1 MNHEY, CDR2 SVGAGI. In DNA form, the CDR3 reads TGTGCCAGCCGCGCCGGGACAGGAAATTCACCCCTCCACTTT. As protein: CASRAGTGNSPLHF.

The genes are TRBV2 and TRBJ1-6, with TRBD1 as a possible D gene (6 bases). V was trimmed by 3 bases and J by 3 bases, leaving 9 bases between them. Germline CDR1 and CDR2: SNHLY and FYNNEI. The CDR3 loop spans 15 amino acids. The CDR3 sequence: CASSDSGDYNSPLHF. The CDR3 nucleotides are TGTGCCAGCAGTGATTCAGGGGACTATAATTCACCCCTCCACTTT.

The V gene is TRBV30, the J gene TRBJ2-2; D gene uncertain. Trimming left V 0 bases short and J 1 base short, with 12 bases between. The germline gives CDR1 GTSNPN, CDR2 SVGIG (reference sequence). This CDR3 has 16 amino acids. The CDR3 region is CAWSVANSWNTGELFF. The DNA of the CDR3 is TGTGCCTGGAGTGTAGCGAATAGCTGGAACACCGGGGAGCTGTTTTTT.

The rearrangement joins TRBV18 to TRBJ2-7, with TRBD1 matching 8 bases. Trimming removed 3 bases from V and 7 bases from J; junction bases left unmatched: 11. The CDR3 covers 15 residues. Germline CDR1 reads KGHSH; CDR2 reads LQKENI. CDR3 sequence: CASSPLGQGVEEQYF. CDR3 sequence (DNA): TGTGCCAGCTCACCCCTCGGACAGGGTGTGGAAGAGCAGTACTTC.

The J gene is TRBJ2-1, the V gene TRBV9; 8 nucleotides line up with TRBD1. The CDR3 runs to 13 residues. With 3 bases clipped from V and 9 bases from J, the junction kept 5 bases outside the gene matches. Germline-derived CDR1 and CDR2 are SGDLS and YYNGEE. The CDR3 region is CASSGQGNGEQFF. The CDR3 coding sequence is TGTGCCAGCAGCGGACAGGGGAATGGTGAGCAGTTCTTC.

This clone occurred once. The chain has TRBV10-2 and TRBJ2-7, with D tentatively TRBD1 (6 bases). The germline V gene has CDR1 WSHSY and CDR2 SAAADI. The CDR3 has 15 residues. V was clipped by 7 bases and J by 2 bases, with 18 bases between them. CDR3 DNA sequence: TGCGCCAGCACCCCCCTAGGGGGTGAGACCTACGAGCAGTACTTC. It encodes CASTPLGGETYEQYF.

The V call is TRBV4-1, the J call TRBJ2-7; D remains ambiguous. V was pared by 6 bases and J by 6 bases, with 6 bases between. Germline V gene sequence: CDR1 MGHRA, CDR2 YSYEKL. CDR3 length equals 10 residues. CDR3: CASSRREQYF. The CDR3 nucleotides are TGCGCCAGCAGTCGCCGCGAGCAGTACTTC.